The T cell receptor beta chain described here comes from a study of T-cell reconstitution after alpha-beta-depleted transplantation in children. Note on this clonotype: Its antigen is as yet unknown.

Study results and limitations: Surviving recipient T cells and intrathymic progenitors accounted for some patients' high TCRbeta diversity at day 60. After transplant, at about two months, alpha-beta T cells were reportedly derived from several hundred expanded graft clones. When one year had passed after transplant, most T-cell counts and diversity came from newly produced T cells.

Germline loops: CDR1 SNHLY, CDR2 FYNNEI. The J segment lost 4 bases and the V segment lost 8 bases, leaving 6 bases of the junction unmatched. This CDR3 region has 14 residues. For TCRbeta, the library was prepared with unique molecular identifiers. TCRdb passed the PCR reads through MiXCR, listing each CDR3 protein once. The data contain 450,000 to 550,000 distinct CDR3 sequences, roughly 10% of them singletons. The chain uses TRBV2 and TRBJ2-3; 10 bases agree with TRBD2. The TCR was taken from a female patient aged 2-10 years who had a stem cell transplant for aplastic anemia, so the T cells may come from the graft donor. Sequenced here: PBMCs, mostly from graft donor cells, sampled 180 days after TCRalphabeta/CD19-depleted stem cell transplant. CDR3 bases: TGTGCCAGCCCTAGGGGGACTAGCGCAGATACGCAGTATTTT. Translated: CASPRGTSADTQYF.